Below, 21 T cell receptor beta chains from the same sample are listed, as sequenced in a study of OX40 agonist ivuxolimab in advanced cancers. Produced via immunoSEQ multiplex PCR; TCRdb's table is partial and in-frame only. The sample holds about 69,000 clones, around nine tenths seen once. The sample was CD4+ or CD8+ T cells sorted from blood, taken in a trial of the OX40 agonist ivuxolimab. The receptors derive from an adult with an advanced solid tumor such as melanoma, head and neck, liver or kidney cancer.

The V call is TRBV11-2, the J call TRBJ2-7; 7 bases agree with TRBD2. Germline V gene lookup returns CDR1 SGHAT and CDR2 FQNNGV. The CDR3 sequence is 16 residues long. The ends lost 1 base at V and 1 base at J; junction bases unmatched: 7. The CDR3 region is CASSLVPRETSYEQYF. CDR3 nucleotides: TGTGCCAGCAGCTTAGTCCCGCGGGAGACTTCCTACGAGCAGTACTTC. Together with reference TRBV11-2 and TRBJ2-7, the CDR3 gives the full variable domain: EAGVAQSPRYKIIEKRQSVAFWCNPISGHATLYWYQQILGQGPKLLIQFQNNGVVDDSQLPKDRFSAERLKGVDSTLKIQPAKLEDSAVYLCASSLVPRETSYEQYFGPGTRLTVT.

The chain recombines TRBV7-9 with TRBJ2-7; D unclear. V lost 6 bases and J 0 bases, leaving 6 bases between the germline ends. Germline assignment: CDR1 SEHNR and CDR2 FQNEAQ (reference sequence). The CDR3 loop spans 12 amino acids. The CDR3 nucleotides are TGTGCCAGCAGATCGAGCTCCTACGAGCAGTACTTC. Its translation is CASRSSSYEQYF.

This chain connects TRBV11-1 to TRBJ2-1; no firm D call. Trimming cost V 2 bases and J 6 bases, with 5 bases left between them. The CDR3 consists of 12 residues. Germline loops: CDR1 SGHAT, CDR2 FQDESV (reference sequence). The CDR3 bases are TGTGCCAGCAGCTTATTGGGCAATGAGCAGTTCTTC. Translated: CASSLLGNEQFF.

The rearrangement uses TRBV6-5 and TRBJ2-1; 13 bases align to TRBD2. CDR1 MNHEY and CDR2 SVGAGI come from the germline V gene. The CDR3 contains 15 residues. The trim removed 4 bases at V and 6 bases at J, leaving 3 bases unmatched. The CDR3 protein is CASSWTSGGLNEQFF. DNA for the CDR3: TGTGCCAGCAGTTGGACTAGCGGGGGACTCAATGAGCAGTTCTTC.

The chain is built from TRBV5-8 and TRBJ2-7; no firm D call. V lost 1 base and J 2 bases, leaving 10 bases between the germline ends. Looked up from germline, CDR1 is SGHTS and CDR2 is YDEGEE. This CDR3 contains 14 residues. CDR3: CASSLRQNPYEQYF. The CDR3 nucleotides read TGTGCCAGCAGCTTGAGGCAGAACCCCTACGAGCAGTACTTC. The whole variable domain, filled in from reference TRBV5-8 and TRBJ2-7, reads EAGVTQSPTHLIKTRGQQATLRCSPISGHTSVYWYQQALGLGLQFLLWYDEGEERNRGNFPPRFSGRQFPNYSSELNVNALELEDSALYLCASSLRQNPYEQYFGPGTRLTVT.

J is TRBJ1-1 and V is TRBV5-4; D is undetermined. The CDR3 sequence is 12 residues long. Germline V gene lookup returns CDR1 SGHNT and CDR2 YYREEE (reference sequence). Trimming cost V 2 bases and J 3 bases, with 5 bases left between them. This chain's CDR3 is CASSLVDTEAFF. The DNA for the CDR3 is TGTGCCAGCAGCTTAGTCGACACTGAAGCTTTCTTT.

This chain links TRBV30 with TRBJ1-1; D not resolved. This CDR3 region has 12 residues. CDR1 and CDR2 (germline): GTSNPN, SVGIG (reference sequence). V was cut by 0 bases and J by 4 bases, with 6 bases left in between. The CDR3 loop is CAWSVLGTEAFF. The CDR3 nucleotides are TGTGCCTGGAGTGTACTGGGCACTGAAGCTTTCTTT.

The rearrangement links TRBV7-9 to TRBJ1-5; D is unclear. This CDR3 has 16 residues. Germline-derived CDR1 and CDR2 are SEHNR and FQNEAQ (reference sequence). Trimming left V 2 bases short and J 3 bases short, with 14 bases between. The CDR3: CASSLTEAGPNQPQHF. The CDR3 nucleotides read TGTGCCAGCAGCTTAACCGAGGCAGGCCCCAATCAGCCCCAGCATTTT.

CDR3 protein: CATQNGGYYTF. CDR3 DNA sequence: TGTGCCACCCAAAACGGTGGTTACTACACCTTC. The chain links TRBV6-5 to TRBJ1-2; D gene unclear. Germline V gene sequence: CDR1 MNHEY, CDR2 SVGAGI. Trimming shortened V by 10 bases and J by 10 bases, and 16 bases separated the two germline ends. The CDR3 extends over 11 amino acids.

This sequence joins TRBV27 and TRBJ2-1, with 9 bases aligning to TRBD1. Trimming removed 1 base from V and 8 bases from J; junction bases left unmatched: 9. Germline CDR1 reads MNHEY; CDR2 reads SMNVEV (reference sequence). The CDR3 sequence is 16 residues long. The CDR3 bases are TGTGCCAGCAGTTTATTAGGGACAGGGTGGATCGATGAGCAGTTCTTC. Translation gives CASSLLGTGWIDEQFF.

This chain connects TRBV7-6 to TRBJ2-1; 12 bases match TRBD2. The germline V gene encodes CDR1 SGHVS and CDR2 FNYEAQ. The CDR3 loop spans 18 amino acids. J lost 3 bases, V lost 2 bases, and 8 bases had no gene match. Here the CDR3 DNA reads TGTGCCAGCAGCTTAAGACTAGCGGGAGCGTGGAGCTACAATGAGCAGTTCTTC. It codes for CASSLRLAGAWSYNEQFF. The full variable domain, in which reference TRBV7-6 and TRBJ2-1 provide the parts outside the CDR3, is GAGVSQSPRYKVTKRGQDVALRCDPISGHVSLYWYRQALGQGPEFLTYFNYEAQQDKSGLPNDRFSAERPEGSISTLTIQRTEQRDSAMYRCASSLRLAGAWSYNEQFFGPGTRLTVL.

The V and J genes are TRBV7-9 and TRBJ2-1; 9 bases line up with TRBD1. The V segment lost 7 bases and the J segment 5 bases; nucleotides outside the gene matches: 9. The CDR3 contains 15 residues. Germline lookup yields CDR1 SEHNR and CDR2 FQNEAQ (reference sequence). This chain's CDR3 is CASTFRQGGNNEQFF. The CDR3 DNA is TGTGCCAGCACCTTCCGACAGGGGGGAAACAATGAGCAGTTCTTC.

The chain recombines TRBV7-2 with TRBJ1-2; 8 bases map to TRBD1. With 4 bases clipped from V and 5 bases from J, the junction kept 9 bases outside the gene matches. Germline V lookup: CDR1 SGHTA, CDR2 FQGNSA. The CDR3 consists of 15 residues. CDR3 in amino acids: CASSSPTGVGYGYTF. The CDR3 DNA is TGTGCCAGCAGCTCACCGACAGGGGTTGGGTATGGCTACACCTTC.

This chain uses TRBV4-1 with TRBJ2-2; no clear D gene. The CDR3 consists of 13 residues. Between the trimmed V and J ends, which lost 0 bases and 6 bases, there was a span of 5 bases. Germline V lookup: CDR1 MGHRA, CDR2 YSYEKL. The DNA of the CDR3 is TGCGCCAGCAGCCAAGATCACCCCGGGGAGCTGTTTTTT. This encodes CASSQDHPGELFF.

The rearrangement links TRBV27 to TRBJ1-6; D is ambiguous. Trimming shortened V by 9 bases and J by 2 bases, and 8 bases separated the two germline ends. The CDR3 has 13 residues. Germline loops: CDR1 MNHEY, CDR2 SMNVEV (reference sequence). CDR3 sequence (DNA): TGTGCCAGTCACGGGGCCTATAATTCACCCCTCCACTTT. As protein: CASHGAYNSPLHF.

CDR3 DNA: TGTGCCAGCAGCGTAGCGACTTCGCGGGGGGGCACAGATACGCAGTATTTT. Its translation: CASSVATSRGGTDTQYF. The rearrangement uses TRBV9 and TRBJ2-3, with TRBD2 identical over 8 bases. The length of the CDR3 is 17 residues. With 0 bases clipped from V and 1 base from J, the junction kept 7 bases outside the gene matches. Germline CDR1 reads SGDLS; CDR2 reads YYNGEE.

CDR3 loop: CASSLEGGPPYNEQFF. The CDR3 DNA reads TGTGCCAGCAGCTTGGAAGGAGGGCCACCCTACAATGAGCAGTTCTTC. The chain uses TRBV5-6 and TRBJ2-1, with D tentatively TRBD2 (6 bases). CDR1 SGHDT and CDR2 YYEEEE come from the germline V gene. Between the trimmed V and J ends, which lost 0 bases and 2 bases, there was a span of 12 bases. The CDR3 is made up of 16 amino acids.

In the case of this clone: One end of the junction does not line up with germline, which may come from a read error. The J gene is TRBJ2-7, the V gene TRBV2; D might be TRBD2 (6 bases). This CDR3 contains 14 residues. Germline assignment: CDR1 SNHLY and CDR2 FYNNEI. This CDR3 reads CASSEGGKTYEQYF. The CDR3, as DNA: TGTGCCAGCAGCGAAGGCGGGAAAACCTACGAGCAGTACTTC. The variable domain in full, completed from reference TRBV2 and TRBJ2-7, reads EPEVTQTPSHQVTQMGQEVILRCVPISNHLYFYWYRQILGQKVEFLVSFYNNEISEKSEIFDDQFSVERPDGSNFTLKIRSTKLEDSAMYFCASSEGGKTYEQYFGPGTRLTVT.

The chain is built from TRBV11-2 and TRBJ2-2, with 10 nucleotides matching TRBD1. Trimming cost V 2 bases and J 5 bases; bases outside gene matches: 2. Germline V gene data show CDR1 as SGHAT and CDR2 as FQNNGV. This CDR3 has 15 amino acids. Here the CDR3 reads CASSLWDRGTGELFF. CDR3 DNA: TGTGCCAGCAGCTTATGGGACAGGGGAACCGGGGAGCTGTTTTTT.

This clone has more than one count but fewer than ten. The rearrangement uses TRBV7-2 and TRBJ1-1; tentatively, D is TRBD1 (5 bases). The V end lost 3 bases, the J end lost 1 base, and 9 bases lay between the germline ends. The germline V gene has CDR1 SGHTA and CDR2 FQGNSA. This CDR3 comprises 14 residues. The CDR3 spells CASSFFTGNTEAFF. CDR3 nucleotide sequence: TGTGCCAGCAGCTTCTTCACAGGGAACACTGAAGCTTTCTTT.

A note on this clone: The junction does not match germline at one end; this may be a read error. In DNA, the CDR3 is TGTGCCAGCAGTTTCCCTATGGGACAGCCCCTCTTC. It specifies CASSFPMGQPLF. V usage is TRBV28 and J usage is TRBJ2-7; 7 nucleotides align to TRBD1. Looked up from germline, CDR1 is MDHEN and CDR2 is SYDVKM. The CDR3 extends over 12 amino acids.